This T cell receptor (beta chain) was recorded in a study of blood T cell repertoires in COVID-19 (dated by TCRdb to the early 2020s). Regarding the study in general: Samples covering the acute and convalescent phases of COVID-19 were provided by collaborators in the United States, Italy and Spain. The prospective study material was composed of cDNA or gDNA derived from T cells, B-cell-depleted T cells, or PBMCs. Subjects who had been exposed to COVID-19, were actively infected with it, or had recovered from it provided the deeply sampled blood TCRbeta repertoires that made up the dataset. The repertoires were released in a freely available public database intended as a resource for research on the immune response to SARS-CoV-2. Samples were obtained from the ongoing ImmuneRACE study (first 160 participants) and from approximately 1,200 subjects provided by 6 global collaborators. A de-identified subject ID, COVID-19 status, age in years and sex were almost always included in the sample metadata. HLA class I and class II types, where available, came from metadata supplied by the sample provider rather than from assay-based typing. General findings and caveats noted by the study authors: Clinical and demographic metadata were provided uncurated, with the amount varying by source and participant.

Whole blood was collected in K2EDTA tubes by collaborating institutions according to the institutions' own protocols. For TCRbeta analysis, collaborator samples were shipped as frozen whole blood, as isolated PBMCs, or as DNA extracted from either sample type. This clone was found a few times. Its recognized antigen is unknown. The sample holds no much larger clone one base away, and base qualities are not on file. The germline ends are 22 bases apart after V is trimmed by 6 bases and J by 4 bases. The CDR3 measures 16 amino acids from cysteine to phenylalanine. This entry keeps only the CDR3 DNA: 48 bases, framed from base 1. The CDR1 and CDR2 encoded by the germline V gene are KGHSH and LQKENI. TCRbeta CDR3 regions were amplified from genomic DNA using the immunoSEQ Assay, a bias-controlled multiplex PCR. For the original study's pipeline: The number of nucleated cells in each sample was estimated by amplification of reference gene primers within the assay. To quantify the absolute abundance of each unique TCRbeta CDR3 rearrangement, sequence reads were collapsed and filtered. Productive Simpson clonality was computed per sample as the square root of Simpson's diversity index over productive rearrangements. The table comes from immuneACCESS by way of TCRdb, which keeps in-frame sequences with V and J called. Part of the clones is missing from these tables; in studies checked, under half for an unresolved V gene and the rest for unknown reasons. V, J and clone size were drawn from that table, and D and trimming were deduced from the DNA. In all, the sample holds approximately 70,000 clones, and approximately 79% of those were seen once. The ten top clones hold 26% of the sample.

This receptor was identified in a man aged 55 to 69 with active or convalescent COVID-19. The receptor chain draws on TRBV18 and TRBJ2-7; TRBD2 is perhaps the D gene, given 6 matching bases. Sequenced input: peripheral blood. At the DNA level, the sequence is TGTGCCAGCTCTAAGAACCCCGGGATAGCGGAATACGAGCAGTACTTC. The resulting protein is CASSKNPGIAEYEQYF.